What follows are 15 T cell receptor beta chains derived from one specimen sequenced in a study of cytomegalovirus exposure and HLA in healthy donors (dated by TCRdb to about 2017). Preparation of the library involved the immunoSEQ multiplex PCR assay. For the multiplex PCR, a mixture combining 60 forward primers for TCR Vbeta segments and 13 reverse primers for TCR Jbeta segments was used. As stored in TCRdb, this immuneACCESS dataset retains in-frame rearrangements with V and J assigned. A fraction of the clones does not appear; measured against another copy, unresolved V genes explain less than half of the discrepancy, and the remainder lacks a known reason. This sample lists about 210,000 clones; over 80% were detected once. The ten most abundant clones make up about 6.1% of the sample. Sequencing was performed on PBMCs. These receptors all come from a man between 40 and 49 years old in good health and CMV-seropositive.

The rearrangement uses TRBV6-1 and TRBJ1-5, with a tentative D call TRBD1 (5 bases). CDR1 is MNHNS and CDR2 is SASEGT in the germline V gene. The length of the CDR3 is 14 residues. The ends were cut back, 7 bases at V and 0 bases at J, with 10 bases in the middle. CDR3 residues: CASKAGHSNQPQHF. The CDR3 nucleotides read TGTGCCAGCAAGGCGGGGCATAGCAATCAGCCCCAGCATTTT.

This sequence joins TRBV19 and TRBJ1-1; D is unclear. V was trimmed by 7 bases and J by 1 base, leaving 13 bases between them. This CDR3 comprises 14 residues. Germline V gene data show CDR1 as LNHDA and CDR2 as SQIVND (reference sequence). The CDR3 spells CASTEPPRNTEAFF. CDR3 bases: TGTGCCAGTACCGAACCCCCCAGGAACACTGAAGCTTTCTTT.

This clone was seen once. This chain connects TRBV5-6 to TRBJ2-7, with a tentative D call TRBD1 (6 bases). Germline values: CDR1 SGHDT, CDR2 YYEEEE. Trimming left V 4 bases short and J 4 bases short, with 18 bases between. This CDR3 is built from 15 residues. The CDR3 is CASSPQGRGDYEQYF. CDR3 in DNA: TGTGCCAGCAGCCCCCAGGGCAGGGGTGATTACGAGCAGTACTTC.

This clone showed up just once. V usage is TRBV7-8 and J usage is TRBJ2-5; TRBD2 might be the D (6 bases). Deletions cut 1 base from V and 2 bases from J, with 11 bases between. The CDR3 loop spans 15 amino acids. Per the germline V gene, CDR1 is SGHVS and CDR2 is FQNEAQ. The chain's CDR3 is CASSLGGAGQETQYF. The DNA of the CDR3 is TGTGCCAGCAGCTTAGGAGGGGCGGGACAAGAGACCCAGTACTTC.

The J gene is TRBJ2-1, the V gene TRBV5-4, with 7 bases that match TRBD2. The germline CDR1 and CDR2 sequences are SGHNT and YYREEE (reference sequence). The CDR3 sequence is 16 residues long. V lost 0 bases, J lost 0 bases, and 3 bases stayed unmatched. The CDR3: CASSLDPGGSYNEQFF. CDR3 coding DNA: TGTGCCAGCAGCTTGGACCCGGGGGGCTCCTACAATGAGCAGTTCTTC.

The chain couples TRBV10-1 to TRBJ2-5; D might be TRBD2 (5 bases). The germline gives CDR1 WNHNN, CDR2 SYGVQD (reference sequence). The CDR3 runs 13 residues. The V and J ends lost 2 bases and 7 bases respectively, with 11 bases between them. CDR3 in DNA: TGCGCCAGCAGTGAGGCGGGCGGCGGGACCCAGTACTTC. Translated, it gives CASSEAGGGTQYF.

The J gene is TRBJ2-1, the V gene TRBV29-1; no clear D gene. The germline V gene encodes CDR1 SQVTM and CDR2 ANQGSEA. The CDR3 is made up of 12 amino acids. The ends were cut back, 5 bases at V and 6 bases at J, with 11 bases in the middle. The CDR3: CSVSLRFNEQFF. CDR3 nucleotides: TGCAGCGTTTCCCTTCGTTTCAATGAGCAGTTCTTC.

The gene calls are TRBV6-5 and TRBJ2-1; D gene ambiguous. In germline, CDR1 is MNHEY, CDR2 SVGAGI. Trimming removed 2 bases at V and 9 bases at J, with 8 bases between. This CDR3 region has 12 residues. The CDR3 region is CASSYRRGEQFF. The CDR3 DNA reads as TGTGCCAGCAGTTACCGCCGAGGTGAGCAGTTCTTC.

V usage is TRBV9 and J usage is TRBJ2-5; TRBD1 might be the D (6 bases). Trimming took off 4 bases at V and 6 bases at J, with 16 bases between the two ends. The germline V gene has CDR1 SGDLS and CDR2 YYNGEE. The CDR3 has 14 residues. The CDR3 DNA reads as TGTGCCAGCAGCCCACGGGGAACAGGGAAGACCCAGTACTTC. Translation: CASSPRGTGKTQYF.

The gene calls are TRBV21-1 and TRBJ1-3. TRBV21-1 is a pseudogene. The CDR3 is 16 residues long. In nucleotides, the CDR3 is TGTGCCAGCAGCAAGAGGTTCCCTAGCTCTGGAAACACCATATATTTT. Protein sequence: CASSKRFPSSGNTIYF.

The chain recombines TRBV7-8 with TRBJ2-5; 9 bases match TRBD2. Trimming cost V 5 bases and J 5 bases; bases outside gene matches: 12. CDR3 length: 16 amino acids. The germline CDR1 and CDR2 sequences are SGHVS and FQNEAQ. DNA for the CDR3: TGTGCCAGCAGCCGAGGCCGGGGAGCGGGAGGTGAGACCCAGTACTTC. Amino acids: CASSRGRGAGGETQYF.

The table lists this clone with a count of one. The chain uses TRBV14 and TRBJ1-1; D not resolved. This CDR3 region has 17 residues. Germline V gene lookup returns CDR1 SGHDN and CDR2 FVKESK. V gave up 3 bases and J gave up 0 bases, with 17 bases separating them. The CDR3 here is CASSQRWTGRVNTEAFF. The CDR3 DNA is TGTGCCAGCAGCCAGCGATGGACTGGTCGCGTGAACACTGAAGCTTTCTTT.

J is TRBJ2-1 and V is TRBV19, with D perhaps TRBD2 (5 bases). Germline V gene sequence: CDR1 LNHDA, CDR2 SQIVND (reference sequence). This CDR3 contains 17 residues. Between the trimmed V and J ends, which lost 4 bases and 4 bases, there was a span of 20 bases. The CDR3 sequence: CASSTQEDWRVYNEQFF. For the CDR3, the DNA is TGTGCCAGTAGTACCCAAGAAGATTGGCGGGTTTACAATGAGCAGTTCTTC.

The chain employs TRBV6-1 and TRBJ2-7; 9 bases are a match to TRBD2. The CDR3 totals 17 residues. Germline CDR1 is MNHNS and CDR2 is SASEGT. The junction had 11 bases not matched to a gene; V was cut back by 2 bases and J by 3 bases. The CDR3 DNA follows: TGTGCCAGCAGTGAACCAGCGCCGGGACTAGCTAGCTACGAGCAGTACGTC. This encodes CASSEPAPGLASYEQYV.

The chain is built from TRBV19 and TRBJ1-2; TRBD1 is a possible D gene (6 bases). V gave up 9 bases and J gave up 7 bases, with 18 bases separating them. This CDR3 is 13 amino acids long. Germline values: CDR1 LNHDA, CDR2 SQIVND (reference sequence). The CDR3 DNA is TGTGCCAGCGGCGTACAGGGAATCGGTGGCTACACCTTC. Its translation: CASGVQGIGGYTF.